This T cell receptor (beta chain) was captured in a study of spatial heterogeneity in lung cancer. TCRdb used MiXCR to reprocess the 5' RACE reads, holding one entry per CDR3 protein. The data contain 95,000 to 130,000 distinct CDR3 sequences, more than 9% of them singletons. V lost 0 bases and J lost 8, with 9 bases in between. CDR3 length: 13 amino acids. The germline V gene has CDR1 SGHRS and CDR2 YFSETQ. The time point is: blood at routine non-recurrence follow-up after resection. Sequencing of whole RNA from tumor, nontumor lung or frozen PBMC involved no sorting. The sample holds a few counts of this clonotype.

This TCR was recovered from a male donor with early-stage non-small cell lung cancer. This chain joins TRBV5-1 and TRBJ2-1; D is perhaps TRBD1 (6 bases). The sequences come from PBMCs, collected at follow-up. CDR3 amino acids: CASSLGTVDEQFF. CDR3 coding DNA: TGCGCCAGCAGCTTGGGGACAGTGGATGAGCAGTTCTTC.